This T cell receptor (beta chain) was sequenced in a study of T cells in Graves' hyperthyroidism and ophthalmopathy. Points from the study as a whole: The model made its ophthalmopathy prediction, and onset followed a median roughly 6.5 months later.

TCR beta CDR3 regions were amplified from RNA transcripts. A set of HTBI primers served as the primers for a first-round RT-PCR of the TCR CDR3. TCRdb passed the multiplex PCR reads through MiXCR, listing each CDR3 protein once. The table lists roughly 840,000 distinct CDR3 sequences, about 38% of them singletons. The germline V gene encodes CDR1 DFQATT and CDR2 SNEGSKA (reference sequence). The ends lost 0 bases at V and 5 bases at J; junction bases unmatched: 8. This CDR3 is 17 amino acids long. Details on this clonotype: Its target is not known.

The authors obtained PBMCs from about 9.5 ml of fresh peripheral blood. The chain has TRBV20-1 and TRBJ2-2; 11 bases line up with TRBD2. This sequence was found in a man younger than 35 with Graves' hyperthyroidism. Sequenced material: blood. The CDR3 DNA sequence: TGCAGTGCTAGAGATCCCCTAGCGGGAGGCAAAACCGGGGAGCTGTTTTTT. It codes for CSARDPLAGGKTGELFF.